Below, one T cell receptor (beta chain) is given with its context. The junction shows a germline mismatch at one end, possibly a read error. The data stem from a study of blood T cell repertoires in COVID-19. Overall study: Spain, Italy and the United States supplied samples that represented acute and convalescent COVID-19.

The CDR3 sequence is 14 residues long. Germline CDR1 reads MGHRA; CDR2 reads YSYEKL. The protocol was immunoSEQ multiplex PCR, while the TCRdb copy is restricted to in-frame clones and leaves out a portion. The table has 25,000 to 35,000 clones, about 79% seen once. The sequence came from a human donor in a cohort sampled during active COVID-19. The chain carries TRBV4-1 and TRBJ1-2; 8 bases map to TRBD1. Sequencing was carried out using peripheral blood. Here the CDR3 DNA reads TGCGCCAGCAGCGAAGACAGGGGAAACTATGGCTACACCTTC. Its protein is CASSEDRGNYGYTF.